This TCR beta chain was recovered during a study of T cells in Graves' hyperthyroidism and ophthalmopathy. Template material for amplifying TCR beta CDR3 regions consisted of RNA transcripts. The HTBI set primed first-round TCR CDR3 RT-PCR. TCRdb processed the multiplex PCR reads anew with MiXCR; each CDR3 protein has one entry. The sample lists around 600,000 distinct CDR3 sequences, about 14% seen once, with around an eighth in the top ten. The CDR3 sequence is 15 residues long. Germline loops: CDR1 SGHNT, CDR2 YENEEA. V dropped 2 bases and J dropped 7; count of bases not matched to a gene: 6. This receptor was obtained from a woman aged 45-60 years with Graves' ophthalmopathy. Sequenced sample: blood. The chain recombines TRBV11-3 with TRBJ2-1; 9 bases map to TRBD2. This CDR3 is CASSLTSLAGNEQFF. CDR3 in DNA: TGTGCCAGCAGCTTAACGTCTCTAGCGGGGAATGAGCAGTTCTTC.